This is a list of T cell receptor beta chains from one sample in a study of T cell responses to AZD1222 COVID-19 vaccine. Clones were read by immunoSEQ multiplex PCR, and TCRdb kept only the in-frame ones, dropping some. Of around 140,000 clones detected, around nine tenths appear once; the ten largest clones hold roughly 10%. The sequencing here drew on peripheral blood, taken 28 days after the second AZD1222 dose. The receptor set was obtained from an adult who received the AZD1222 COVID-19 vaccine. Both conserved end residues are part of each CDR3. A D gene is named only where the DNA matches it firmly. Not all rows give a size; the values are once, few, many and, for expanded clones, a class.

j_call d_call v_call clone_size cdr3_nt cdr3_aa
TRBJ1-1 NA TRBV12-3/TRBV12-4 NA TGTGCCAGCAGCCAGTATCAGAACACTGAAGCTTTCTTT CASSQYQNTEAFF
TRBJ1-1 NA TRBV6-2/TRBV6-3 NA TGTGCCAGCAGTTACCCCTGGACAGTGAACACTGAAGCTTTCTTT CASSYPWTVNTEAFF
TRBJ1-1 NA TRBV7-9 NA TGTGCCAGCAGCCAAGACTCTGAAGCTTTCTTT CASSQDSEAFF
TRBJ1-5 NA TRBV2 NA TGTGCCAGCAGTGTTACAGGCAATCAGCCCCAGCATTTT CASSVTGNQPQHF
TRBJ1-1 TRBD1 TRBV7-9 NA TGTGCCAGCAGCCCCCCCGGGACAGGGTATAGGAACACTGAAGCTTTCTTT CASSPPGTGYRNTEAFF
TRBJ1-2 NA TRBV3-1/TRBV3-2 NA TGTGCCAGCAGCCAAGATACGTTCTGGGGTCACAGGGTGAGTGGCTACACCTTC CASSQDTFWGHRVSGYTF
TRBJ1-1 NA TRBV7-9 NA TGTGCCAGCAGCTTAGCCGGGACACCGAACACTGAAGCTTTCTTT CASSLAGTPNTEAFF
TRBJ1-1 NA TRBV6-5 NA TGTGCCAGCAGCTTGGACATGTGGGGCACTGAAGCTTTCTTT CASSLDMWGTEAFF
TRBJ1-6 NA TRBV14 NA TGTGCCAGCAGCCAAGGGCAGTATAATTCACCCCTCCACTTT CASSQGQYNSPLHF
TRBJ2-2 NA TRBV18 once TGTGCCAGCTCTCGCCGAACTACGAACACCGGGGAGCTGTTTTTT CASSRRTTNTGELFF